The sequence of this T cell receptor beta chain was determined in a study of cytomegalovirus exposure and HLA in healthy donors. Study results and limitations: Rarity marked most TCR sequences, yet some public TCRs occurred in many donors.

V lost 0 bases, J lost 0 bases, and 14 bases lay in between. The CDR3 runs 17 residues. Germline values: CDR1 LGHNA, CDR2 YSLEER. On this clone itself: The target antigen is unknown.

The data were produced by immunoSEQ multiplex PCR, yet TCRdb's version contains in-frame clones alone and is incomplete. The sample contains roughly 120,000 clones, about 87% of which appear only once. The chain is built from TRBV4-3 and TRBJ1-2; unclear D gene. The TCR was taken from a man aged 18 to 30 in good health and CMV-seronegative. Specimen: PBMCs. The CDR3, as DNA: TGCGCCAGCAGCCAAGACATCATCAGCGTAACTAACTATGGCTACACCTTC. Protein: CASSQDIISVTNYGYTF.